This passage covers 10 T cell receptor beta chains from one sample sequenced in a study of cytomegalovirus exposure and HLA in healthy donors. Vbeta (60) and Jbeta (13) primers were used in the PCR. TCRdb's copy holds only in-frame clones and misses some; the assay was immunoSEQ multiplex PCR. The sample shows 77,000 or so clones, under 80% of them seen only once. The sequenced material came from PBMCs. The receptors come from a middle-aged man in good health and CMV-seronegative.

Written as DNA, the CDR3 is TGTGCCAGCAGCGCTCCCCCCGGGACAGGGATCTACGAGCAGTACTTC. This translates into CASSAPPGTGIYEQYF. The V gene is TRBV9, the J gene TRBJ2-7; 9 nucleotides line up with TRBD1. Germline values: CDR1 SGDLS, CDR2 YYNGEE. V was pared by 3 bases and J by 3 bases, with 10 bases of the junction left unmatched. This CDR3 has 16 residues.

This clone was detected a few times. The CDR3 region is CASSPRLYTEAFF. The CDR3 DNA follows: TGTGCCAGCAGCCCTCGTTTGTACACTGAAGCTTTCTTT. The V call is TRBV5-4, the J call TRBJ1-1, with D unclear. The germline CDR1 and CDR2 sequences are SGHNT and YYREEE (reference sequence). The CDR3 extends over 13 amino acids. V was cut by 4 bases and J by 3 bases, with 10 bases left in between.

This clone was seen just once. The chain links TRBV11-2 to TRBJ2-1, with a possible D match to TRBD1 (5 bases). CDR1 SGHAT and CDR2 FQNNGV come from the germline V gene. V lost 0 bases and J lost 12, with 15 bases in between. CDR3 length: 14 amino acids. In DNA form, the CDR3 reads TGTGCCAGCAGCTTAGACACGACAGTCCCTGGGCAGTTCTTC. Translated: CASSLDTTVPGQFF.

The CDR3 sequence: CASSLDGLGLDEQFF. The CDR3 nucleotides read TGCGCCAGCAGCTTGGATGGTCTAGGTCTCGATGAGCAGTTCTTC. This rearrangement joins TRBV5-1 to TRBJ2-1; D gene uncertain. The CDR3 has 15 residues. Between the trimmed V and J ends, which lost 0 bases and 8 bases, there was a span of 15 bases. The V gene's germline CDR1 is SGHRS and CDR2 YFSETQ.

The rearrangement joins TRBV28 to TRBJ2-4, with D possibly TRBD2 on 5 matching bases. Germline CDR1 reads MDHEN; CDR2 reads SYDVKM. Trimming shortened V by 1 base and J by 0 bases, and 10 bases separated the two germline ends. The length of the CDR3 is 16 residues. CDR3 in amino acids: CASSLFRTLAKNIQYF. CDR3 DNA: TGTGCCAGCAGTTTATTTCGGACTCTAGCCAAAAACATTCAGTACTTC.

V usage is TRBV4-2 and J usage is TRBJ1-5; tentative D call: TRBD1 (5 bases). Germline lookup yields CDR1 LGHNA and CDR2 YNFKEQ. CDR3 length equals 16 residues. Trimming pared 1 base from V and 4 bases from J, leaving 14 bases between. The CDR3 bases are TGTGCCAGCAGCCAAGTGGTAGGGGTTCGAAATCAGCCCCAGCATTTT. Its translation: CASSQVVGVRNQPQHF.

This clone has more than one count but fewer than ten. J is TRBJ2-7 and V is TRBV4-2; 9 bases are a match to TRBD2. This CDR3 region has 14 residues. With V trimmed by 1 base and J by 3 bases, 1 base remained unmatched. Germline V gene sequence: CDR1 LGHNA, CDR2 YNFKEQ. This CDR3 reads CASSQGSGSYEQYF. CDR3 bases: TGTGCCAGCAGCCAAGGTAGCGGGAGCTACGAGCAGTACTTC.

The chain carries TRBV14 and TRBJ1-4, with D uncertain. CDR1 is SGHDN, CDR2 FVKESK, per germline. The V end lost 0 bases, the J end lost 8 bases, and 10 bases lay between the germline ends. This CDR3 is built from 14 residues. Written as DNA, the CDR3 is TGTGCCAGCAGCCAAGAACCGGGAAACGAAAAACTGTTTTTT. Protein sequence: CASSQEPGNEKLFF. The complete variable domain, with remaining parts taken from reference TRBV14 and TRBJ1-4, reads EAGVTQFPSHSVIEKGQTVTLRCDPISGHDNLYWYRRVMGKEIKFLLHFVKESKQDESGMPNNRFLAERTGGTYSTLKVQPAELEDSGVYFCASSQEPGNEKLFFGSGTQLSVL.

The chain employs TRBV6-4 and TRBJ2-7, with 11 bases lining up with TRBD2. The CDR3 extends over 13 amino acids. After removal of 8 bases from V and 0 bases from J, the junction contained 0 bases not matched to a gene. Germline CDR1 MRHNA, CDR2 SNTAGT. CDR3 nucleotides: TGTGCCAGCGGGACTAGCGGCTCCTACGAGCAGTACTTC. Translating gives CASGTSGSYEQYF.

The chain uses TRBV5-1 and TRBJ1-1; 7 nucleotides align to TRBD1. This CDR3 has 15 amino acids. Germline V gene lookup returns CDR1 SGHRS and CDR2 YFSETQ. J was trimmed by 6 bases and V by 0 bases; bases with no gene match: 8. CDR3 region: CASSLAKQGVPEAFF. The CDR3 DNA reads TGCGCCAGCAGCTTGGCGAAGCAGGGGGTACCTGAAGCTTTCTTT.